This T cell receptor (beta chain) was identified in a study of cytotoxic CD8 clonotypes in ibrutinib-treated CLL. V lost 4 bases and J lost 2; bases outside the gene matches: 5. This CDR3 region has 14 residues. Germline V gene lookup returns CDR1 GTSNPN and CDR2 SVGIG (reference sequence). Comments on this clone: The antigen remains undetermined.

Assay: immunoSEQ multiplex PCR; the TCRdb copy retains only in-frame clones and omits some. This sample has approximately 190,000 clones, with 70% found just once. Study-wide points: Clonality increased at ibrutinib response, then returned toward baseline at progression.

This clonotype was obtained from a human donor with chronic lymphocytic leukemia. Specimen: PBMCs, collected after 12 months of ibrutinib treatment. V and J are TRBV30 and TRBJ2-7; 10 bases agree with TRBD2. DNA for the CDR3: TGTGCCTGGAAAGGGACTAGCGCCGCCTACGAGCAGTACTTC. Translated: CAWKGTSAAYEQYF.